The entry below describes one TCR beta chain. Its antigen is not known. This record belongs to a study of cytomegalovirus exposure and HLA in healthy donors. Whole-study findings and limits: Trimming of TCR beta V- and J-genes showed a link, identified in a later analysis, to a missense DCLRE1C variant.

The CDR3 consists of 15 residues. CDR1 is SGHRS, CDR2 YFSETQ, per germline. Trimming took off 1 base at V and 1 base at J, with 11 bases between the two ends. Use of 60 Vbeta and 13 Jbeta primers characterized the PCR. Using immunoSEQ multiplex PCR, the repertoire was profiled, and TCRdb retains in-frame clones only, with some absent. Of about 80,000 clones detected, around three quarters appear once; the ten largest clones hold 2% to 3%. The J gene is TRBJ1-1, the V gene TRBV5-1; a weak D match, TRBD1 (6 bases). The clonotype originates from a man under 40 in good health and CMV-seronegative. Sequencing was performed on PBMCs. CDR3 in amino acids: CASSLLDSKNTEAFF. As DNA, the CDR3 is TGCGCCAGCAGCTTGCTGGACAGTAAGAACACTGAAGCTTTCTTT.